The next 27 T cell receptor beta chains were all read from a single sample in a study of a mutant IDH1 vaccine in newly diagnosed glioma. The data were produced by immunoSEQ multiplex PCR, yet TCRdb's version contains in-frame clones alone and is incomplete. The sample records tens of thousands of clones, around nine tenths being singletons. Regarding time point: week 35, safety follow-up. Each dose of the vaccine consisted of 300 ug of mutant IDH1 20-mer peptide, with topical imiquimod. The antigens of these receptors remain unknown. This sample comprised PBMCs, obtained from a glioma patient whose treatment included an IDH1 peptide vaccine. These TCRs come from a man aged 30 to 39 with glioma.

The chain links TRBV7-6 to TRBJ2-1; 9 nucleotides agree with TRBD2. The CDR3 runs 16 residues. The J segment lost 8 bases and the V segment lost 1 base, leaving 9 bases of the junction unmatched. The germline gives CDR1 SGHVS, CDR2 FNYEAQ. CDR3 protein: CASSLGGGRALDEQFF. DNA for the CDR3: TGTGCCAGCAGCTTAGGTGGCGGGAGGGCCCTGGATGAGCAGTTCTTC.

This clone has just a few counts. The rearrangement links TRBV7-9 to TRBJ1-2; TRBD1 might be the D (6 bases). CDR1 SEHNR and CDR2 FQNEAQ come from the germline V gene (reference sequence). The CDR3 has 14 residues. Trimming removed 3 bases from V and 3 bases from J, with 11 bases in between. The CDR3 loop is CASSFSQGHYGYTF. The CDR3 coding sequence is TGTGCCAGCAGCTTCTCACAGGGCCACTATGGCTACACCTTC.

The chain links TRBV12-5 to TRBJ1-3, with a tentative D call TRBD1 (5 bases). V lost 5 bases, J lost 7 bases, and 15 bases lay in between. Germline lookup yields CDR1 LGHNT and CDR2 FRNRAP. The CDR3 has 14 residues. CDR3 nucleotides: TGTGCTAGTGGTAATATTCCCGGGGGGAACACCATATATTTT. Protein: CASGNIPGGNTIYF.

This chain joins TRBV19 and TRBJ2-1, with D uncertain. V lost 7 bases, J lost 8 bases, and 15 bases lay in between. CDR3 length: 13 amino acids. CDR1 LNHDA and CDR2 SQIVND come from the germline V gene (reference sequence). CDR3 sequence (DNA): TGTGCCAGTAAGGAGCATTCCTTCCATGAGCAGTTCTTC. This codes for CASKEHSFHEQFF.

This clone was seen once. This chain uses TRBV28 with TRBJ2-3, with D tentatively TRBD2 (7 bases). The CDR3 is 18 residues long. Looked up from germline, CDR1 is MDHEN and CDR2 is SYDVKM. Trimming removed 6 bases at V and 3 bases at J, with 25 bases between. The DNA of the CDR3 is TGTGCCAGCAGACCCTTATCACAGGGAGGGGAAGGGACAGATACGCAGTATTTT. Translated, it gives CASRPLSQGGEGTDTQYF.

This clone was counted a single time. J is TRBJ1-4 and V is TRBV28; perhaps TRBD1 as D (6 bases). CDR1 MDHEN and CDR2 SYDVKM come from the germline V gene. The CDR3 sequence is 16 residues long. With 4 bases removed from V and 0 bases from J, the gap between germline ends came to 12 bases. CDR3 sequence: CASSSAGQTTNEKLFF. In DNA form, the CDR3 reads TGTGCCAGCAGTTCCGCAGGACAGACAACTAATGAAAAACTGTTTTTT.

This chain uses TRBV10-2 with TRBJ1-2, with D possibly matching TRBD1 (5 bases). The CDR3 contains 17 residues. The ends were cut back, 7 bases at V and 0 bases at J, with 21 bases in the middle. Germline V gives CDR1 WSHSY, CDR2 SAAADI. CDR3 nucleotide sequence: TGCGCCAGCAATGGAGGGACTAAGATATTAGCTAACTATGGCTACACCTTC. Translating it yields CASNGGTKILANYGYTF.

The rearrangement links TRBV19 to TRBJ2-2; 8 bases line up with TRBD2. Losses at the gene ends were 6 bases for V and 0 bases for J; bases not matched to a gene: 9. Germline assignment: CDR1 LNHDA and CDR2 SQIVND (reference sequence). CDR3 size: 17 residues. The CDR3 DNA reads TGTGCCAGTAGGGCGGGAGGTTGGACAACGAACACCGGGGAGCTGTTTTTT. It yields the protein CASRAGGWTTNTGELFF.

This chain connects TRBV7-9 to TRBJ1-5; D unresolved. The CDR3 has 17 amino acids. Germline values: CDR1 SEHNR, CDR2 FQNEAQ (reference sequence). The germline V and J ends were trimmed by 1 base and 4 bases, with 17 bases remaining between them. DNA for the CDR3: TGTGCCAGCAGCTTAGGGGTAGGTGGACCCAGGAATCAGCCCCAGCATTTT. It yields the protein CASSLGVGGPRNQPQHF.

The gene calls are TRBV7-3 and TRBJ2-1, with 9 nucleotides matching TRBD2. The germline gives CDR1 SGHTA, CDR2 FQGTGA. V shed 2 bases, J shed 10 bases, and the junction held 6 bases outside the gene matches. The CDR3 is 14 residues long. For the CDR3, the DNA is TGTGCCAGCAGCTTAGGCGGGAGGGCCAGAGAGCAGTTCTTC. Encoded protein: CASSLGGRAREQFF.

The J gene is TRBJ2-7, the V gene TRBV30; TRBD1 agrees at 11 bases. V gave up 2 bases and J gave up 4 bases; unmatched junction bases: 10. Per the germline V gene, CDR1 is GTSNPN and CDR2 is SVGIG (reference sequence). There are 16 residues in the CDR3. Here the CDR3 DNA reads TGTGCCTGGAGTAGGGGCCACGGACAGGGGGCTTACGAGCAGTACTTC. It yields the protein CAWSRGHGQGAYEQYF.

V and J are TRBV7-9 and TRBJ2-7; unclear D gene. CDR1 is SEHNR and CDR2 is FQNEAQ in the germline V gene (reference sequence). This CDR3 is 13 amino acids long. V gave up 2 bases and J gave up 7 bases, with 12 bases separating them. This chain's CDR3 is CASSLSGLREQYF. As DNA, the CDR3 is TGTGCCAGCAGCTTATCCGGTTTGAGGGAGCAGTACTTC.

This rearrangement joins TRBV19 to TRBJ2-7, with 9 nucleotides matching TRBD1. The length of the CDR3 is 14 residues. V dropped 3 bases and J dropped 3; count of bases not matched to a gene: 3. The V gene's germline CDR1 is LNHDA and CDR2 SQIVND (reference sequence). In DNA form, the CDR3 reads TGTGCCAGTAGTATGAGGGGACAGGGCTACGAGCAGTACTTC. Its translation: CASSMRGQGYEQYF. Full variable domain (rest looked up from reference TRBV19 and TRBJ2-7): DGGITQSPKYLFRKEGQNVTLSCEQNLNHDAMYWYRQDPGQGLRLIYYSQIVNDFQKGDIAEGYSVSREKKESFPLTVTSAQKNPTAFYLCASSMRGQGYEQYFGPGTRLTVT.

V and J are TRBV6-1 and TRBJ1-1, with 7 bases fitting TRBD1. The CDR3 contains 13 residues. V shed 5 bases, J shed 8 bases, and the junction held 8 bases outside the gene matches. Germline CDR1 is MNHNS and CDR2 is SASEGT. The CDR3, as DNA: TGTGCCAGCAGTCAAATCTGGGACAGCGAAGCTTTCTTT. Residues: CASSQIWDSEAFF.

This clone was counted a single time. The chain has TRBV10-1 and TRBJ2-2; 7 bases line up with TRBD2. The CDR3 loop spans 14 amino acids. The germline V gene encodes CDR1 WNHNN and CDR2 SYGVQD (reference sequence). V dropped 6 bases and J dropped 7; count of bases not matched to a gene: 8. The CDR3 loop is CASRDGRGGGELFF. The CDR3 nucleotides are TGCGCCAGCAGGGATGGGAGGGGTGGCGGGGAGCTGTTTTTT.

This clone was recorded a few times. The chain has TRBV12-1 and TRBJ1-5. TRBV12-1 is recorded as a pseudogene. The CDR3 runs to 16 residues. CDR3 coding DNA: TGTGCCAGCAGCCTACGGGCACCCCCGCGAAATCAGCCCCAGCATTTT. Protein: CASSLRAPPRNQPQHF.

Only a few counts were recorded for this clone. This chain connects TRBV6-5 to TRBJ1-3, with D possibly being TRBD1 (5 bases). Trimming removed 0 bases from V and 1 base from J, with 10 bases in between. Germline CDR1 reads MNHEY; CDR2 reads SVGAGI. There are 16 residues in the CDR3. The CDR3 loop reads CASSYSGGSSGNTIYF. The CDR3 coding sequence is TGTGCCAGCAGTTACTCGGGGGGTAGTTCTGGAAACACCATATATTTT.

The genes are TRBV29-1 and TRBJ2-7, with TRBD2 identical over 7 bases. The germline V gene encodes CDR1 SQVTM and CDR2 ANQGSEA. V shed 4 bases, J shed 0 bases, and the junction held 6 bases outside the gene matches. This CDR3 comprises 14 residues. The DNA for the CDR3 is TGCAGCGTTGCCGGGGGGTACAACTCCTACGAGCAGTACTTC. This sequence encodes CSVAGGYNSYEQYF.

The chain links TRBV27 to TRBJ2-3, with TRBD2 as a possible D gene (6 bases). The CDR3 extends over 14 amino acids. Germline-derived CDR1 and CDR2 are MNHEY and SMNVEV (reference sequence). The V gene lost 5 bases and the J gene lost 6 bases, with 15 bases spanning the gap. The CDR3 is CASSSRGGRDTQYF. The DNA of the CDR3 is TGTGCCAGCAGTAGTAGGGGAGGCAGGGATACGCAGTATTTT.

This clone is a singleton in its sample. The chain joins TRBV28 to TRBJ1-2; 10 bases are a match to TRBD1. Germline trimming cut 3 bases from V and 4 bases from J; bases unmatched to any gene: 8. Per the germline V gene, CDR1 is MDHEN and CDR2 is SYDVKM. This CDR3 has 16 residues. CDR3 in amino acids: CASSFMDRQGAYGYTF. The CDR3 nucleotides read TGTGCCAGCAGTTTTATGGATCGACAGGGGGCCTATGGCTACACCTTC.

CDR3: CASSGGRASGEKLFF. For the CDR3, the DNA is TGTGCCAGCAGCGGGGGACGCGCGTCGGGGGAAAAACTGTTTTTT. This chain links TRBV9 with TRBJ1-4; perhaps TRBD1 as D (5 bases). Looked up from germline, CDR1 is SGDLS and CDR2 is YYNGEE. Trimming stripped 3 bases from V and 8 bases from J, with 17 bases between. The CDR3 contains 15 residues.

The CDR3 protein is CASRREGQGADGYTF. The CDR3, as DNA: TGTGCCAGCAGGAGAGAGGGACAGGGGGCGGACGGCTACACCTTC. The chain recombines TRBV2 with TRBJ1-2; the match to TRBD1 covers 12 bases. V shed 6 bases, J shed 8 bases, and the junction held 10 bases outside the gene matches. Germline V gene lookup returns CDR1 SNHLY and CDR2 FYNNEI. The CDR3 loop spans 15 amino acids. The entire variable domain, with the rest obtained from reference TRBV2 and TRBJ1-2, is as follows: EPEVTQTPSHQVTQMGQEVILRCVPISNHLYFYWYRQILGQKVEFLVSFYNNEISEKSEIFDDQFSVERPDGSNFTLKIRSTKLEDSAMYFCASRREGQGADGYTFGSGTRLTVV.

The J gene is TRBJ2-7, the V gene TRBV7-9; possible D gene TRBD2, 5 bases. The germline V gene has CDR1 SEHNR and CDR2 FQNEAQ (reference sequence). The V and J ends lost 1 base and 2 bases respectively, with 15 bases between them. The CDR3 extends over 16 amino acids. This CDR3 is CASSLGWGRETYEQYF. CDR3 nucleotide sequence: TGTGCCAGCAGCTTAGGTTGGGGTAGGGAGACCTACGAGCAGTACTTC.

CDR3: CAWSVFRAGNTIYF. The CDR3 region has the DNA TGTGCCTGGAGTGTTTTCAGGGCTGGAAACACCATATATTTT. The V and J genes are TRBV30 and TRBJ1-3; D is possibly TRBD1 (5 bases). V was clipped by 0 bases and J by 2 bases, with 8 bases between them. CDR1 and CDR2 (germline): GTSNPN, SVGIG (reference sequence). CDR3 length: 14 residues.

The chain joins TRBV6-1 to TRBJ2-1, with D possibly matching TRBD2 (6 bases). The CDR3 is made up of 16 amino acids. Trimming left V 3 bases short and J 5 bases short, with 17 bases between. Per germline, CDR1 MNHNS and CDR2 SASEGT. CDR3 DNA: TGTGCCAGCAGTGATAGACGGGCGGGAAGGGACAATGAGCAGTTCTTC. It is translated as CASSDRRAGRDNEQFF.

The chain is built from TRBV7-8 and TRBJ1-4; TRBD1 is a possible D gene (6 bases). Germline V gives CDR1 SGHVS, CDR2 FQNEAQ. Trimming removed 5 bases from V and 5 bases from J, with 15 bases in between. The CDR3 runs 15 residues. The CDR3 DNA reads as TGTGCCAGCAGCCCCCCCGGGGGGCGCAATGAAAAACTGTTTTTT. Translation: CASSPPGGRNEKLFF.

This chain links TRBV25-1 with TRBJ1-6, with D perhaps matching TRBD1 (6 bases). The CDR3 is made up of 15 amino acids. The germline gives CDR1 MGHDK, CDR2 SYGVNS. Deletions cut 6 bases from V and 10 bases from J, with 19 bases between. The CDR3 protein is CASSPMGGAGSPLHF. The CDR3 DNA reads TGTGCCAGCAGCCCGATGGGGGGGGCAGGATCACCCCTCCACTTT.